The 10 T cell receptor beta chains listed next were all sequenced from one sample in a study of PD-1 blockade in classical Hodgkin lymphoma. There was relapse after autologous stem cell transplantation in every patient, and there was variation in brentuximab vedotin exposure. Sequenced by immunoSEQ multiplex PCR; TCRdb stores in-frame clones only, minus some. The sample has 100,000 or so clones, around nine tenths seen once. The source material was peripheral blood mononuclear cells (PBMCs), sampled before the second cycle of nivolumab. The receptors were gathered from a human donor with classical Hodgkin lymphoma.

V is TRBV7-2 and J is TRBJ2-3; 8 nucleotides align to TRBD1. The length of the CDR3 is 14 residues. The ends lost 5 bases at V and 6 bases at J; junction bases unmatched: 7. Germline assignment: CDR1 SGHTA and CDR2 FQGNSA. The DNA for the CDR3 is TGTGCCAGCAGCGCCCAGGGGGCCGTGGATACGCAGTATTTT. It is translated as CASSAQGAVDTQYF. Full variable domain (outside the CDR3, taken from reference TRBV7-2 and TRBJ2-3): GAGVSQSPSNKVTEKGKDVELRCDPISGHTALYWYRQSLGQGLEFLIYFQGNSAPDKSGLPSDRFSAERTGGSVSTLTIQRTQQEDSAVYLCASSAQGAVDTQYFGPGTRLTVL.

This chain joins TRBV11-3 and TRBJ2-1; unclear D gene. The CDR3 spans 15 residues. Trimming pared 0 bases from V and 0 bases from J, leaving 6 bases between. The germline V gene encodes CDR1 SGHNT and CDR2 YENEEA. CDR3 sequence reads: CASSLEDSSYNEQFF. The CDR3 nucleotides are TGTGCCAGCAGCTTAGAAGATAGCTCCTACAATGAGCAGTTCTTC.

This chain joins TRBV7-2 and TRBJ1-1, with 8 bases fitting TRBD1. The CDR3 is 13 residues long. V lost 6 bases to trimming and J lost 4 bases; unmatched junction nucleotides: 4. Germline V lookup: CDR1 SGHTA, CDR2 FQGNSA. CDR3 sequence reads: CASSITGGTEAFF. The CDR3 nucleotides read TGTGCCAGCAGTATTACAGGGGGCACTGAAGCTTTCTTT.

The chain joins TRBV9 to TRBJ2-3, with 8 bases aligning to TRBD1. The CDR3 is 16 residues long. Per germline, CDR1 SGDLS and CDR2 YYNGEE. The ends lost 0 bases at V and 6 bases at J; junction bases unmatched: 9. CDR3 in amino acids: CASSVEGAGGQDTQYF. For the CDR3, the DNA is TGTGCCAGCAGCGTAGAGGGGGCAGGGGGCCAGGATACGCAGTATTTT.

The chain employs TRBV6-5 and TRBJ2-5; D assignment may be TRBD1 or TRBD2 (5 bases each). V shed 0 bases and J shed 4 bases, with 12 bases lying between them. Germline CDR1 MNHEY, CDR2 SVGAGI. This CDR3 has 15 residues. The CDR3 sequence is CASSYSSGRLETQYF. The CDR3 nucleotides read TGTGCCAGCAGTTACTCCTCGGGGCGGCTAGAGACCCAGTACTTC.

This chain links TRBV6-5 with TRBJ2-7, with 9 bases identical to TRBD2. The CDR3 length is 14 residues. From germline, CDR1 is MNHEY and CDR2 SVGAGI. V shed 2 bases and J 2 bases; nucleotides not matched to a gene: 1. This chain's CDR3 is CASSYAGGPYEQYF. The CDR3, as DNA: TGTGCCAGCAGTTACGCGGGGGGGCCCTACGAGCAGTACTTC.

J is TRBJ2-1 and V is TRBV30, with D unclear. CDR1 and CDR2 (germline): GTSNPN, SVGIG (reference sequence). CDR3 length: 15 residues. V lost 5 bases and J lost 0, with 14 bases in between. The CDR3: CAWQIGRSSYNEQFF. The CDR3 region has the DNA TGTGCCTGGCAGATCGGACGTAGCTCCTACAATGAGCAGTTCTTC.

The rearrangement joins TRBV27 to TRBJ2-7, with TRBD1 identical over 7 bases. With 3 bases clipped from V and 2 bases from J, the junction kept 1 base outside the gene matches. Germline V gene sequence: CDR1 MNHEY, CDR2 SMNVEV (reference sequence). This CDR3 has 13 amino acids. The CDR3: CASSFQGAYEQYF. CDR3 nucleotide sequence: TGTGCCAGCAGTTTTCAGGGGGCCTACGAGCAGTACTTC.

CDR3 nucleotides: TGTGCCAGTAGTGGTCGGACAGAAAATGAGCAGTTCTTC. Encoded protein: CASSGRTENEQFF. The chain combines TRBV19 with TRBJ2-1; D perhaps matches TRBD1 (6 bases). The CDR3 extends over 13 amino acids. CDR1 is LNHDA, CDR2 SQIVND, per germline (reference sequence). Trimming pared 5 bases from V and 7 bases from J, leaving 12 bases between.

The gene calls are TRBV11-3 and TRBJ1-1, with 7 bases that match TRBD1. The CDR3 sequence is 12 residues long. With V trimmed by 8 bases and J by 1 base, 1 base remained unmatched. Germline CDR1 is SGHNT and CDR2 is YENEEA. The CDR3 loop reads CASQGGNTEAFF. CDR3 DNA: TGTGCCAGCCAGGGGGGGAACACTGAAGCTTTCTTT.